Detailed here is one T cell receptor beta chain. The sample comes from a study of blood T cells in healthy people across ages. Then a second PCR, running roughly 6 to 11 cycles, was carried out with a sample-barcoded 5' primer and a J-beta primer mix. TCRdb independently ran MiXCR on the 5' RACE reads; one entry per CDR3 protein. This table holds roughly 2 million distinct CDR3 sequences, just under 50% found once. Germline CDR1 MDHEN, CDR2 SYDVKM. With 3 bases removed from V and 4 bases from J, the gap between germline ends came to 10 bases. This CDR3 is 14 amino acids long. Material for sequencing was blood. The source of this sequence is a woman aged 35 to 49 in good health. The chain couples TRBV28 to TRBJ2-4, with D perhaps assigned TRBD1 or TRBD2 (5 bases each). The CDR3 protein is CASSLGVTKNIQYF. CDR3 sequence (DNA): TGTGCCAGCAGTTTGGGGGTAACTAAAAACATTCAGTACTTC.